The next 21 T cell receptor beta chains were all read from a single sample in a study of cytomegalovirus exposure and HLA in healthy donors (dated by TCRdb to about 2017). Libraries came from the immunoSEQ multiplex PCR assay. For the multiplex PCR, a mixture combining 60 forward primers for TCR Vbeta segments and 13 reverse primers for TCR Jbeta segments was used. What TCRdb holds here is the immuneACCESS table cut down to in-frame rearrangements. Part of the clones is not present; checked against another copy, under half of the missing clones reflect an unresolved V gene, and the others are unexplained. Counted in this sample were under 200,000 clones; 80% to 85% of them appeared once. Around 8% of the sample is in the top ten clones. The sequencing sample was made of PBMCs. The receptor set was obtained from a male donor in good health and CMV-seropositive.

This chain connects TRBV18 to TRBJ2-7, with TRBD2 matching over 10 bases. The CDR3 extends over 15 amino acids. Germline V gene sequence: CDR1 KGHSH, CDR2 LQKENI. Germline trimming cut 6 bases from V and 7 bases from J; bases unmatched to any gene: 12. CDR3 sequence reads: CASSLSGGAGWEQYF. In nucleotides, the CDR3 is TGTGCCAGCTCCCTGAGCGGGGGGGCTGGGTGGGAGCAGTACTTC. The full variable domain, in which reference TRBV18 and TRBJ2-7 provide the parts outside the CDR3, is NAGVMQNPRHLVRRRGQEARLRCSPMKGHSHVYWYRQLPEEGLKFMVYLQKENIIDESGMPKERFSAEFPKEGPSILRIQQVVRGDSAAYFCASSLSGGAGWEQYFGPGTRLTVT.

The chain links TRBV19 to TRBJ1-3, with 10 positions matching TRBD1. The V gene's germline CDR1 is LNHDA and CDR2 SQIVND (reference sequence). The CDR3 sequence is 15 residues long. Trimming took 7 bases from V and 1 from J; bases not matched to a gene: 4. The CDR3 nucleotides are TGTGCCAGTACCGGGGACAGGGGATCTGGAAACACCATATATTTT. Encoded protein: CASTGDRGSGNTIYF.

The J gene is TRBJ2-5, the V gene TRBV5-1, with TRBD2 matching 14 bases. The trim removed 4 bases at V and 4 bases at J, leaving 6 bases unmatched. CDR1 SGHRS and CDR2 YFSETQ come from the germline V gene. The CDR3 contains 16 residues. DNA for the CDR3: TGCGCCAGCAGCCGGACCGGACTAGCGGGGGGAGAGACCCAGTACTTC. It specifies CASSRTGLAGGETQYF. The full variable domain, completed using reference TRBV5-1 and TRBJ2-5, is KAGVTQTPRYLIKTRGQQVTLSCSPISGHRSVSWYQQTPGQGLQFLFEYFSETQRNKGNFPGRFSGRQFSNSRSEMNVSTLELGDSALYLCASSRTGLAGGETQYFGPGTRLLVL.

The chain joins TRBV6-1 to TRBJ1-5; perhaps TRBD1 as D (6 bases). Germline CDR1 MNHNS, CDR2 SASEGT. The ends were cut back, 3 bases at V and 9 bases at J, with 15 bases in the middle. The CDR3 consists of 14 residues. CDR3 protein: CASSDGGPPLPQHF. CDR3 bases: TGTGCCAGCAGTGATGGGGGCCCCCCTTTGCCCCAGCATTTT.

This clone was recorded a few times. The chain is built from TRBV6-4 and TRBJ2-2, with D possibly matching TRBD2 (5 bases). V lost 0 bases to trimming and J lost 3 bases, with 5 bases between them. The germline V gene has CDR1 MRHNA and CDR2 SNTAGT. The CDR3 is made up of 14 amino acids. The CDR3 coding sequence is TGTGCCAGCAGTGACTCTAGCGACACCGGGGAGCTGTTTTTT. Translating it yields CASSDSSDTGELFF.

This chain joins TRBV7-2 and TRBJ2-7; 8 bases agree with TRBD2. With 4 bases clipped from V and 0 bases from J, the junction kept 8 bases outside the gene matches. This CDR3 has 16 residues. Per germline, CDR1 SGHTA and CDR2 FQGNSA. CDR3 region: CASSSRAGGFSYEQYF. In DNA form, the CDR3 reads TGTGCCAGCAGCTCCAGGGCGGGGGGCTTCTCCTACGAGCAGTACTTC.

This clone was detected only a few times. The CDR3: CASSRWDSYYGYTF. For the CDR3, the DNA is TGTGCCAGCAGCAGGTGGGACTCCTATTATGGCTACACCTTC. V and J are TRBV5-6 and TRBJ1-2; maybe TRBD1 (5 bases). Per germline, CDR1 SGHDT and CDR2 YYEEEE. CDR3 length: 14 residues. Trimming stripped 4 bases from V and 5 bases from J, with 15 bases between.

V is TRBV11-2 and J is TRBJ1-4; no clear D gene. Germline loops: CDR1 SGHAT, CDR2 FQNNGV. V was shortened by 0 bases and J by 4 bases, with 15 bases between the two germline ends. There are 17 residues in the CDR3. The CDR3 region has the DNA TGTGCCAGCAGCTTAGATGCTTGGGCAGCGGGTAATGAAAAACTGTTTTTT. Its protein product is CASSLDAWAAGNEKLFF.

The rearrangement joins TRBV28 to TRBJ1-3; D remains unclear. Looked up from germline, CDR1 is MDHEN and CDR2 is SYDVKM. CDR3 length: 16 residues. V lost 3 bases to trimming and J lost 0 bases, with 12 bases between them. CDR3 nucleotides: TGTGCCAGCAGTTTGGTCCAAACTAGCTCTGGAAACACCATATATTTT. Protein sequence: CASSLVQTSSGNTIYF.

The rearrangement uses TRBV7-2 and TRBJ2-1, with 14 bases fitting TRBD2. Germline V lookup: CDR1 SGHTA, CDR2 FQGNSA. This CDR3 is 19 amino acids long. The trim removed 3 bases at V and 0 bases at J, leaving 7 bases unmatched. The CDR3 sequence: CASSFPTSGGGNSYNEQFF. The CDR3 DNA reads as TGTGCCAGCAGCTTCCCGACTAGCGGGGGGGGAAACTCCTACAATGAGCAGTTCTTC. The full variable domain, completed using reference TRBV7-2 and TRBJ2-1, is GAGVSQSPSNKVTEKGKDVELRCDPISGHTALYWYRQSLGQGLEFLIYFQGNSAPDKSGLPSDRFSAERTGGSVSTLTIQRTQQEDSAVYLCASSFPTSGGGNSYNEQFFGPGTRLTVL.

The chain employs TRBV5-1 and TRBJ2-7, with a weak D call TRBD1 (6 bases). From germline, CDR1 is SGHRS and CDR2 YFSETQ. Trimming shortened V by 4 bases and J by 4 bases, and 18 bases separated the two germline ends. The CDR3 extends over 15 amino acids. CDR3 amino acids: CASSPLQGLEYEQYF. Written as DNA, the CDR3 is TGCGCCAGCAGCCCCCTACAGGGTCTCGAATACGAGCAGTACTTC.

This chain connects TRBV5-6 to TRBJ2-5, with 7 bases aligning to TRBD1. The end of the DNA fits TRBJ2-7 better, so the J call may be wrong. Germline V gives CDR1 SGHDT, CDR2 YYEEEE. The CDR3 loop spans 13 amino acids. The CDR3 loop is CASSLGQGHEQYF. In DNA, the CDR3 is TGTGCCAGCAGCTTGGGACAGGGCCACGAGCAGTACTTC.

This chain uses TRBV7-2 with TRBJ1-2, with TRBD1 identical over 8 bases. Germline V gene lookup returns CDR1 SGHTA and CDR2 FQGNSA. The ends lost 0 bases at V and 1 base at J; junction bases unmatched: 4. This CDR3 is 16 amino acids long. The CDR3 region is CASSLAGTGGNYGYTF. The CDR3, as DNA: TGTGCCAGCAGCTTAGCCGGGACAGGAGGTAACTATGGCTACACCTTC.

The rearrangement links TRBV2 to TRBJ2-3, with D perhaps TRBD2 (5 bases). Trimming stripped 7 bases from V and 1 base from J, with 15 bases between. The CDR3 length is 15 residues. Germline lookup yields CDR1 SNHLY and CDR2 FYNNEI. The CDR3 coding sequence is TGTGCCAGCATCTTTAAACGGGGAGGCACAGATACGCAGTATTTT. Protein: CASIFKRGGTDTQYF. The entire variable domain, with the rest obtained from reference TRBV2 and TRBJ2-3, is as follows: EPEVTQTPSHQVTQMGQEVILRCVPISNHLYFYWYRQILGQKVEFLVSFYNNEISEKSEIFDDQFSVERPDGSNFTLKIRSTKLEDSAMYFCASIFKRGGTDTQYFGPGTRLTVL.

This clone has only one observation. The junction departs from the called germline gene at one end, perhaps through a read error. The DNA of the CDR3 is TGCGCCAGCAGATTGGCCCGGGACAGGGCCTATGGCTACACCTTC. It yields the protein CASRLARDRAYGYTF. V and J are TRBV5-1 and TRBJ1-2; 9 nucleotides match TRBD1. CDR1 and CDR2 (germline): SGHRS, YFSETQ. The CDR3 is made up of 15 amino acids.

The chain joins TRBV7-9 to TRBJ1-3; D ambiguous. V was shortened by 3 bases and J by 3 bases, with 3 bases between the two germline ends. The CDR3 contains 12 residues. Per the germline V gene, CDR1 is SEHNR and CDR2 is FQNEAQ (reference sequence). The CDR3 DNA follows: TGTGCCAGCAGCTTGAGTGGAAACACCATATATTTT. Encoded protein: CASSLSGNTIYF.

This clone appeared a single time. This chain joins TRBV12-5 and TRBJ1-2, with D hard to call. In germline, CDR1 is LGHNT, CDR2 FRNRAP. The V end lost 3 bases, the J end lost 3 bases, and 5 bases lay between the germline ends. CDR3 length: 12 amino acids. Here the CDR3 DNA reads TGTGCTAGTGGTTTTAGCGACTATGGCTACACCTTC. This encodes CASGFSDYGYTF.

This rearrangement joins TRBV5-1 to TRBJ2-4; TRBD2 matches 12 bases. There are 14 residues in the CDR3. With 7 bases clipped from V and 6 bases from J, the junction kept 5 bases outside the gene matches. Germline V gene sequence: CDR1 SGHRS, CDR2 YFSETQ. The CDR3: CASGLAGGGNIQYF. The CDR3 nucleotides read TGCGCCAGCGGTCTAGCGGGGGGGGGAAACATTCAGTACTTC. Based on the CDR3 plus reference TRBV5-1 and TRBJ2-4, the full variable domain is KAGVTQTPRYLIKTRGQQVTLSCSPISGHRSVSWYQQTPGQGLQFLFEYFSETQRNKGNFPGRFSGRQFSNSRSEMNVSTLELGDSALYLCASGLAGGGNIQYFGAGTRLSVL.

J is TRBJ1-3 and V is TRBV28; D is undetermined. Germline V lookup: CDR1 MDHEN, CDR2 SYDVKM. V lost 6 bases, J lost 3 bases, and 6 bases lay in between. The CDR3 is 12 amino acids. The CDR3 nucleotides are TGTGCCAGCAGAACGGTTGGAAACACCATATATTTT. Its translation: CASRTVGNTIYF. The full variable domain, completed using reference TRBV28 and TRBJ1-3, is DVKVTQSSRYLVKRTGEKVFLECVQDMDHENMFWYRQDPGLGLRLIYFSYDVKMKEKGDIPEGYSVSREKKERFSLILESASTNQTSMYLCASRTVGNTIYFGEGSWLTVV.

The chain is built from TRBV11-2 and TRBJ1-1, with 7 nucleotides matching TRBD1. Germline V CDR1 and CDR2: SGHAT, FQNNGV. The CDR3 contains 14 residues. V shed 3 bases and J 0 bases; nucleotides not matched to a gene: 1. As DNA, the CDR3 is TGTGCCAGCAGCTTGGGGACAGTGAACACTGAAGCTTTCTTT. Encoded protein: CASSLGTVNTEAFF. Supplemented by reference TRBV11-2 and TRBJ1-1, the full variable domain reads EAGVAQSPRYKIIEKRQSVAFWCNPISGHATLYWYQQILGQGPKLLIQFQNNGVVDDSQLPKDRFSAERLKGVDSTLKIQPAKLEDSAVYLCASSLGTVNTEAFFGQGTRLTVV.

The CDR3: CASSPLARTGAKNTGELFF. In nucleotides, the CDR3 is TGTGCCAGCTCACCACTGGCACGGACAGGGGCCAAGAACACCGGGGAGCTGTTTTTT. This chain links TRBV18 with TRBJ2-2; 9 bases are shared with TRBD1. Germline CDR1 and CDR2: KGHSH and LQKENI. This CDR3 spans 19 amino acids. V gave up 1 base and J gave up 1 base; unmatched junction bases: 10.